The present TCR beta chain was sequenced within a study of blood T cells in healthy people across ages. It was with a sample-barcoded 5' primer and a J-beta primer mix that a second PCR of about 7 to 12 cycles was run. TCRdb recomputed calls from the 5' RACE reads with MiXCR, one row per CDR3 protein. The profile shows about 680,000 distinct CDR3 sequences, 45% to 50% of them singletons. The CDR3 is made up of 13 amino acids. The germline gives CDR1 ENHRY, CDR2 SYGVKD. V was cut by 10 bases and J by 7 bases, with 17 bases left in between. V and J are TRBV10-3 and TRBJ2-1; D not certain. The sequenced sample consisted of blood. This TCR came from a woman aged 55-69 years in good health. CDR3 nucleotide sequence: TGTGCCACCATCGAGAGAAAGGAAAATGAGCAGTTCTTC. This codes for CATIERKENEQFF.